These 15 T cell receptor beta chains originate from one sample sequenced in a study of OX40 agonist ivuxolimab in advanced cancers. The library was made by the immunoSEQ multiplex PCR assay. Not all clones reach the TCRdb copy of this immuneACCESS table, which keeps in-frame sequences only. Checked studies attribute under half of the gap to unresolved V genes and leave the rest unexplained. The sample table lists tens of thousands of clones, roughly 87% of them with a count of one. The top ten hold roughly 3% of the sample. The material sequenced was CD4+ or CD8+ T cells sorted from blood, taken in a trial of the OX40 agonist ivuxolimab. The receptors shown here come from an adult with an advanced solid tumor such as melanoma, head and neck, liver or kidney cancer.

The CDR3 loop reads CASRSLPTGNQPQHF. The CDR3 nucleotides are TGTGCCAGCAGGTCACTCCCGACAGGGAATCAGCCCCAGCATTTT. The chain has TRBV5-5 and TRBJ1-5; 7 nucleotides line up with TRBD1. The CDR3 runs to 15 residues. Germline lookup yields CDR1 SGHKS and CDR2 YYEKEE (reference sequence). Losses at the gene ends were 5 bases for V and 4 bases for J; bases not matched to a gene: 9.

The chain links TRBV11-2 to TRBJ2-1, with D perhaps matching TRBD1 (6 bases). Trimming took off 5 bases at V and 2 bases at J, with 10 bases between the two ends. The length of the CDR3 is 14 residues. Per the germline V gene, CDR1 is SGHAT and CDR2 is FQNNGV. CDR3 sequence (DNA): TGTGCCAGCAGCGGGGGCCCTGCCTACAATGAGCAGTTCTTC. It yields the protein CASSGGPAYNEQFF.

With respect to this clone: The DNA is left out, because the CDR3 cannot be placed on it with certainty; the CDR3 is given as TCRdb lists it. The J gene is TRBJ1-1, the V gene TRBV21-1. TRBV21-1 is assigned pseudogene status. The CDR3 region is 14 residues in length, termini included. CDR3 region: CASSKVAEGTEAFF.

V gene TRBV7-9 combines with J gene TRBJ2-7; D unresolved. Trimming took off 4 bases at V and 0 bases at J, with 4 bases between the two ends. The CDR3 runs to 12 residues. The germline V gene has CDR1 SEHNR and CDR2 FQNEAQ (reference sequence). The CDR3 coding sequence is TGTGCCAGCAGCTACGGCTCCTACGAGCAGTACTTC. Its translation is CASSYGSYEQYF.

The rearrangement links TRBV14 to TRBJ1-2; no definite D call. The length of the CDR3 is 13 residues. The V and J ends lost 6 bases and 2 bases respectively, with 10 bases between them. Germline CDR1 reads SGHDN; CDR2 reads FVKESK. The CDR3 protein is CASRPLGNYGYTF. The DNA of the CDR3 is TGTGCCAGCAGACCCCTCGGGAACTATGGCTACACCTTC.

This chain joins TRBV13 and TRBJ1-1, with TRBD1 matching 10 bases. Germline V gene sequence: CDR1 PRHDT, CDR2 FYEKMQ (reference sequence). V dropped 6 bases and J dropped 5; count of bases not matched to a gene: 15. CDR3 length equals 17 residues. The CDR3: CASSLIRQGAKKTEAFF. DNA of the CDR3: TGTGCCAGCAGTCTTATAAGACAGGGGGCAAAGAAAACTGAAGCTTTCTTT.

CDR3 DNA: TGTGCCAGCAGTTACACCGGGACAGGAGAGTACGGCGAGCAGTACTTC. Amino acid sequence: CASSYTGTGEYGEQYF. The chain employs TRBV6-5 and TRBJ2-7, with 8 bases fitting TRBD1. With 2 bases clipped from V and 6 bases from J, the junction kept 12 bases outside the gene matches. The CDR3 length is 16 residues. The germline V gene encodes CDR1 MNHEY and CDR2 SVGAGI.

This sequence joins TRBV5-8 and TRBJ1-2; a possible D gene is TRBD1 (5 bases). CDR3 length: 14 residues. Trimming removed 2 bases from V and 2 bases from J, with 10 bases in between. The germline CDR1 and CDR2 sequences are SGHTS and YDEGEE. The CDR3 region is CASSFSGFNYGYTF. The CDR3 bases are TGTGCCAGCAGCTTTTCAGGGTTCAACTATGGCTACACCTTC.

This clone was observed once. V gene TRBV6-6 combines with J gene TRBJ1-1, with a weak D call TRBD1 (6 bases). The germline V gene encodes CDR1 MNHNY and CDR2 SVGAGI (reference sequence). The V and J ends lost 9 bases and 6 bases respectively, with 23 bases between them. The CDR3 runs to 15 residues. CDR3 sequence reads: CASTLNRDGMAEAFF. The CDR3 DNA sequence: TGTGCCAGTACTCTTAACAGGGATGGGATGGCTGAAGCTTTCTTT.

This clone has more than one count but fewer than ten. The chain employs TRBV19 and TRBJ2-2; D uncertain. The CDR3 consists of 12 residues. The V gene's germline CDR1 is LNHDA and CDR2 SQIVND (reference sequence). V was trimmed by 5 bases and J by 5 bases, leaving 6 bases between them. The CDR3 sequence is CASSPPTGELFF. The CDR3 bases are TGTGCCAGTAGTCCCCCGACCGGGGAGCTGTTTTTT.

This clone showed up just a few times. The chain uses TRBV9 and TRBJ1-3; D remains ambiguous. Germline V gene sequence: CDR1 SGDLS, CDR2 YYNGEE. Trimming left V 0 bases short and J 0 bases short, with 13 bases between. The CDR3 is 17 residues long. In nucleotides, the CDR3 is TGTGCCAGCAGCGTAGGAGGGTCGGGCAGCTCTGGAAACACCATATATTTT. This sequence encodes CASSVGGSGSSGNTIYF.

J is TRBJ1-2 and V is TRBV7-9; tentative D call: TRBD1 (6 bases). V lost 5 bases to trimming and J lost 5 bases, with 18 bases between them. Germline V gene sequence: CDR1 SEHNR, CDR2 FQNEAQ (reference sequence). The CDR3 sequence is 15 residues long. DNA for the CDR3: TGTGCCAGCAGCCACCAGGACAGATTCCTGTATGGCTACACCTTC. As protein: CASSHQDRFLYGYTF.

The gene calls are TRBV4-3 and TRBJ2-3; maybe TRBD2 (5 bases). The CDR3 totals 16 residues. With 1 base removed from V and 1 base from J, the gap between germline ends came to 12 bases. Germline CDR1 is LGHNA and CDR2 is YSLEER. DNA for the CDR3: TGCGCCAGCAGCCAAGTGGTTATCGGGGGCACAGATACGCAGTATTTT. This translates into CASSQVVIGGTDTQYF.

The rearrangement joins TRBV7-2 to TRBJ1-6; 7 bases are shared with TRBD1. This CDR3 is built from 11 residues. Germline V gene sequence: CDR1 SGHTA, CDR2 FQGNSA. The ends lost 5 bases at V and 14 bases at J; junction bases unmatched: 3. CDR3 coding DNA: TGTGCCAGCAGCCCAGGGGGGACCCTCCACTTT. The encoded protein is CASSPGGTLHF. Variable domain in full (rest from reference TRBV7-2 and TRBJ1-6): GAGVSQSPSNKVTEKGKDVELRCDPISGHTALYWYRQSLGQGLEFLIYFQGNSAPDKSGLPSDRFSAERTGGSVSTLTIQRTQQEDSAVYLCASSPGGTLHFGNGTRLTVT.

V usage is TRBV11-2 and J usage is TRBJ1-2; 8 nucleotides line up with TRBD1. This CDR3 has 13 residues. V shed 0 bases and J 7 bases; nucleotides not matched to a gene: 1. Per the germline V gene, CDR1 is SGHAT and CDR2 is FQNNGV. The CDR3 DNA sequence: TGTGCCAGCAGCTTAGACAGGGGGCCTGGCTACACCTTC. Translation gives CASSLDRGPGYTF.